These 17 T cell receptor beta chains were all obtained from the same sample, sequenced in a study of cytomegalovirus exposure and HLA in healthy donors. Here immunoSEQ multiplex PCR was the method, and the copy in TCRdb shows in-frame clones only, minus some. The sample carries 85,000 to 95,000 clones, 96% recorded once. Specimen: PBMCs. These receptors all stem from a man aged 18 to 29 in good health and CMV-seronegative.

The chain couples TRBV2 to TRBJ2-7; D possibly corresponds to TRBD1 (5 bases). Deletions cut 6 bases from V and 4 bases from J, with 13 bases between. CDR3 length: 13 residues. From germline, CDR1 is SNHLY and CDR2 FYNNEI. The CDR3 spells CASSGQLGYEQYF. CDR3 coding DNA: TGTGCCAGCAGCGGACAATTAGGGTACGAGCAGTACTTC.

This chain joins TRBV27 and TRBJ2-7; 10 positions match TRBD2. Germline V lookup: CDR1 MNHEY, CDR2 SMNVEV (reference sequence). CDR3 length: 14 amino acids. Losses at the gene ends were 6 bases for V and 1 base for J; bases not matched to a gene: 3. The CDR3 DNA reads as TGTGCCAGCAGGGTAGCGGGAGGTTCCTACGAGCAGTACGTC. It yields the protein CASRVAGGSYEQYV.

The V call is TRBV27, the J call TRBJ1-5, with TRBD1 as a possible D gene (5 bases). CDR3 length: 14 amino acids. Germline-derived CDR1 and CDR2 are MNHEY and SMNVEV (reference sequence). The V and J ends lost 6 bases and 6 bases respectively, with 15 bases between them. CDR3 protein: CASSRTGSGQPQHF. CDR3 bases: TGTGCCAGCAGCCGAACAGGTTCGGGTCAGCCCCAGCATTTT.

V and J are TRBV28 and TRBJ2-3, with D unresolved. The CDR3 runs to 15 residues. Germline assignment: CDR1 MDHEN and CDR2 SYDVKM. V was shortened by 7 bases and J by 1 base, with 15 bases between the two germline ends. CDR3 DNA sequence: TGTGCCAGCATCTCGGGTTACATAGGCACAGATACGCAGTATTTT. This gives the protein CASISGYIGTDTQYF. The full variable domain, its missing parts supplied by reference TRBV28 and TRBJ2-3, is DVKVTQSSRYLVKRTGEKVFLECVQDMDHENMFWYRQDPGLGLRLIYFSYDVKMKEKGDIPEGYSVSREKKERFSLILESASTNQTSMYLCASISGYIGTDTQYFGPGTRLTVL.

The chain combines TRBV18 with TRBJ2-3; 12 bases fit TRBD2. Unmatched junction bases numbered 3, after V lost 2 bases and J lost 3 bases. Germline CDR1 reads KGHSH; CDR2 reads LQKENI. This CDR3 has 16 residues. The CDR3 DNA reads as TGTGCCAGCTCACCATTGACTAGCGGGAGAACAGATACGCAGTATTTT. It codes for CASSPLTSGRTDTQYF.

V usage is TRBV5-4 and J usage is TRBJ1-4, with D tentatively TRBD1 (6 bases). CDR3 size: 14 residues. Per germline, CDR1 SGHNT and CDR2 YYREEE (reference sequence). V lost 1 base, J lost 7 bases, and 11 bases lay in between. The CDR3 region is CASSLMQGPEKLFF. The CDR3 DNA sequence: TGTGCCAGCAGCTTGATGCAGGGGCCTGAAAAACTGTTTTTT. The full variable domain, with the rest looked up from reference TRBV5-4 and TRBJ1-4, is ETGVTQSPTHLIKTRGQQVTLRCSSQSGHNTVSWYQQALGQGPQFIFQYYREEENGRGNFPPRFSGLQFPNYSSELNVNALELDDSALYLCASSLMQGPEKLFFGSGTQLSVL.

The chain employs TRBV19 and TRBJ1-4; no definite D call. This CDR3 is built from 15 residues. V was cut by 0 bases and J by 5 bases, with 10 bases left in between. Germline lookup yields CDR1 LNHDA and CDR2 SQIVND (reference sequence). The CDR3 spells CASSIDGAGNEKLFF. CDR3 coding DNA: TGTGCCAGTAGTATAGATGGAGCGGGGAATGAAAAACTGTTTTTT.

This clone was seen only once. The DNA for the CDR3 is TGTGCCAGCAGCTCGACAGGCGGTGAGCAGTTCTTC. Encoded protein: CASSSTGGEQFF. This chain joins TRBV5-8 and TRBJ2-1, with D perhaps TRBD1 (6 bases). Trimming pared 3 bases from V and 9 bases from J, leaving 10 bases between. CDR3 length: 12 amino acids. Germline V gene data show CDR1 as SGHTS and CDR2 as YDEGEE.

In the case of this clone: This CDR3 fails to terminate in the conserved phenylalanine or tryptophan, so it likely reflects a read error. The DNA is omitted, as the CDR3 cannot be located on it reliably, and the CDR3 follows TCRdb's listing. The V gene is TRBV6-1, the J gene TRBJ1-5; the table gives TRBD1 as D, unverified against the DNA. The CDR3 totals 12 residues, both ends included. Germline V gene lookup returns CDR1 MNHNS and CDR2 SASEGT. The CDR3: CASSAWDRGLEV.

V is TRBV10-1 and J is TRBJ2-7; D is possibly TRBD1 (5 bases). The CDR3 totals 15 residues. Trimming took 1 base from V and 0 from J, leaving 10 bases between them. From germline, CDR1 is WNHNN and CDR2 SYGVQD (reference sequence). The CDR3 region is CASSEYLGHSYEQYF. Written as DNA, the CDR3 is TGCGCCAGCAGTGAGTACTTGGGGCACTCCTACGAGCAGTACTTC.

The J gene is TRBJ2-5, the V gene TRBV2; D is unclear. This CDR3 is 14 amino acids long. Germline CDR1 is SNHLY and CDR2 is FYNNEI. V was cut by 3 bases and J by 5 bases, with 13 bases left in between. The CDR3 is CASSDLSYLETQYF. DNA for the CDR3: TGTGCCAGCAGTGATCTATCGTATCTCGAGACCCAGTACTTC.

The chain joins TRBV7-9 to TRBJ2-7, with TRBD1 identical over 8 bases. J gave up 1 base and V 4 bases, and 6 bases lay outside the gene matches. CDR1 and CDR2 from the germline V gene are SEHNR and FQNEAQ (reference sequence). This CDR3 comprises 15 residues. CDR3 sequence reads: CASSSWTGRSYEQYF. The CDR3 coding sequence is TGTGCCAGCAGCTCCTGGACAGGGAGGTCCTACGAGCAGTACTTC.

This chain links TRBV5-4 with TRBJ1-1, with D unresolved. Per the germline V gene, CDR1 is SGHNT and CDR2 is YYREEE (reference sequence). Trimming removed 1 base from V and 1 base from J, with 5 bases in between. This CDR3 has 13 residues. The CDR3 protein is CASSLYRNTEAFF. CDR3 DNA: TGTGCCAGCAGCTTGTACAGGAACACTGAAGCTTTCTTT.

This clone has only one observation. V gene TRBV9 combines with J gene TRBJ2-2; TRBD2 agrees at 8 bases. Germline loops: CDR1 SGDLS, CDR2 YYNGEE. The length of the CDR3 is 16 residues. After removal of 6 bases from V and 1 base from J, the junction contained 8 bases not matched to a gene. The DNA of the CDR3 is TGTGCCAGCACCCAAATAGCGGGATGGAACACCGGGGAGCTGTTTTTT. Residues: CASTQIAGWNTGELFF.

This clone is a singleton in its sample. The rearrangement uses TRBV7-6 and TRBJ2-1, with TRBD2 as a possible D gene (6 bases). V shed 2 bases and J shed 0 bases, with 11 bases lying between them. CDR3 length equals 16 residues. CDR1 SGHVS and CDR2 FNYEAQ come from the germline V gene. This CDR3 reads CASSLLAGPSYNEQFF. As DNA, the CDR3 is TGTGCCAGCAGCTTACTGGCGGGGCCCTCCTACAATGAGCAGTTCTTC.

V usage is TRBV20-1 and J usage is TRBJ2-7, with a weak D call TRBD2 (5 bases). From germline, CDR1 is DFQATT and CDR2 SNEGSKA (reference sequence). Trimming shortened V by 6 bases and J by 5 bases, and 11 bases separated the two germline ends. The CDR3 extends over 11 amino acids. The CDR3 loop reads CSAEYGDEQYF. The CDR3 nucleotides are TGCAGTGCCGAGTACGGGGACGAGCAGTACTTC.

This clone showed up just once. DNA for the CDR3: TGTGCCAGCAGACTTACAGGGTCCACTAGCTATGGCTACACCTTC. This gives the protein CASRLTGSTSYGYTF. The chain combines TRBV25-1 with TRBJ1-2, with D tentatively TRBD1 (6 bases). Trimming pared 6 bases from V and 4 bases from J, leaving 18 bases between. Germline CDR1 reads MGHDK; CDR2 reads SYGVNS. The CDR3 extends over 15 amino acids.